Sequencing of this T cell receptor beta chain was carried out in a study of T cells in Graves' hyperthyroidism and ophthalmopathy. Across the study: Peripheral blood sampling occurred at initial diagnosis, before any treatment. Broader study findings: Ophthalmopathy got predicted by the model a median around six months before its onset.

Germline CDR1 and CDR2: MDHEN and SYDVKM. This CDR3 comprises 13 residues. V gave up 4 bases and J gave up 3 bases, with 10 bases separating them. This clonotype was counted many times. Its antigen remains unknown. TCR beta CDR3 region amplification was performed from RNA transcripts. HTBI primers were the set used in a first-round RT-PCR of the TCR CDR3. TCRdb re-called the multiplex PCR reads through MiXCR, storing one row per CDR3 protein. The sample contains around 600,000 distinct CDR3 sequences, 13% to 15% of which appear only once. Enrolled ophthalmopathy patients presented with a Clinical Activity Score of at least 3, a NOSPECS grade of at least 4, and disease duration under 3 months. Each diagnosis was grounded in clinical symptoms, serum thyroxine and TRAb, thyroid ultrasound, and orbital computed tomography.

The sequenced sample was blood. This TCR was sampled from a woman aged 18-35 years with Graves' ophthalmopathy. The V gene is TRBV28, the J gene TRBJ2-7, with a tentative D call TRBD1 (6 bases). The chain's CDR3 is CASSSPDSYEQYF. The CDR3 DNA reads as TGTGCCAGCAGTTCACCGGACAGCTACGAGCAGTACTTC.